The 20 T cell receptor beta chains reported below all come from one sample, sequenced in a study of T-cell memory formation after mild COVID-19 (dated by TCRdb to about 2021). The protocol used for the library was 5' RACE. The sequencer listed for this sample is Illumina NovaSeq 6000. In TCRdb, the public reads were trimmed at Q25 with fastp and aligned with MiXCR, with productive beta chains retained. CDR3 protein duplicates are merged, each entry listing the most common genes and DNA. In all, the sample holds over 300,000 distinct CDR3 sequences, and roughly 20% of those were seen once. The top ten constitute approximately 22% of the sample. The sample consisted of PBMCs or a T cell subset sorted from them (not recorded which). The receptors were sampled from a man aged 18 to 29 who had mild COVID-19 (a few samples of this study predate the infection). The sample titles of this study are shuffled in the database, so cell type and time point are left out; the donor was told from shared clones.

The J gene is TRBJ2-1, the V gene TRBV27; no definite D call. V dropped 5 bases and J dropped 6 bases, with 8 bases sitting between them. In germline, CDR1 is MNHEY, CDR2 SMNVEV (reference sequence). This CDR3 region has 12 residues. Here the CDR3 reads CASSQGRNEQFF. As DNA, the CDR3 is TGTGCCAGCAGTCAAGGACGCAATGAGCAGTTCTTC.

In its sample, this clonotype was seen a few times. The rearrangement joins TRBV5-1 to TRBJ2-5, with 7 nucleotides matching TRBD2. The CDR3 runs 15 residues. Germline trimming cut 0 bases from V and 4 bases from J; bases unmatched to any gene: 6. From germline, CDR1 is SGHRS and CDR2 YFSETQ. This CDR3 is CASSLAGGVRETQYF. CDR3 coding DNA: TGCGCCAGCAGCTTGGCTGGGGGGGTCCGAGAGACCCAGTACTTC.

V and J are TRBV12-3 or TRBV12-4 and TRBJ2-3; possibly TRBD2 for D (6 bases). CDR3 length equals 15 residues. Trimming shortened V by 6 bases and J by 6 bases, and 19 bases separated the two germline ends. The CDR3 DNA sequence: TGTGCCAGCAGCGAGGAGGGGTTTCTTTGGGATACGCAGTATTTT. This translates into CASSEEGFLWDTQYF.

This clonotype has only a few counts. V is TRBV4-1 and J is TRBJ2-4; either TRBD1 or TRBD2 may fit D (5 bases each). Trimming removed 1 base from V and 1 base from J, with 17 bases in between. Germline-derived CDR1 and CDR2 are MGHRA and YSYEKL. CDR3 size: 18 residues. The CDR3 bases are TGCGCCAGCAGCCAAGGGGGACCGGGTGAGGCGGCCAAAAACATTCAGTACTTC. Translation gives CASSQGGPGEAAKNIQYF.

J is TRBJ1-1 and V is TRBV10-3, with D possibly matching TRBD1 (6 bases). V gave up 6 bases and J gave up 13 bases, with 15 bases separating them. The CDR3 length is 11 residues. Looked up from germline, CDR1 is ENHRY and CDR2 is SYGVKD. Here the CDR3 DNA reads TGTGCCATCAGGGACCGGGACATCGGTTTCTTT. Translated: CAIRDRDIGFF.

This clonotype showed up just a few times. This rearrangement joins TRBV14 to TRBJ2-2, with D possibly matching TRBD1 (5 bases). Germline loops: CDR1 SGHDN, CDR2 FVKESK. V lost 4 bases and J 6 bases, leaving 18 bases between the germline ends. CDR3 size: 16 residues. Here the CDR3 DNA reads TGTGCCAGCAGCCCGGAAGGCAGGGCAATTCCCGGGGAGCTGTTTTTT. Protein sequence: CASSPEGRAIPGELFF. Based on the CDR3 plus reference TRBV14 and TRBJ2-2, the full variable domain is EAGVTQFPSHSVIEKGQTVTLRCDPISGHDNLYWYRRVMGKEIKFLLHFVKESKQDESGMPNNRFLAERTGGTYSTLKVQPAELEDSGVYFCASSPEGRAIPGELFFGEGSRLTVL.

The chain links TRBV7-2 to TRBJ1-5; 7 nucleotides align to TRBD1. Germline V gene data show CDR1 as SGHTA and CDR2 as FQGNSA. After removal of 4 bases from V and 2 bases from J, the junction contained 5 bases not matched to a gene. The CDR3 length is 15 residues. CDR3 in DNA: TGTGCCAGCAGCTCGTACAGGGGCGGCAATCAGCCCCAGCATTTT. This gives the protein CASSSYRGGNQPQHF.

A few counts support this clonotype. The V and J genes are TRBV5-1 and TRBJ1-2; D possibly corresponds to TRBD1 (6 bases). V gave up 3 bases and J gave up 3 bases, with 18 bases separating them. CDR1 is SGHRS and CDR2 is YFSETQ in the germline V gene. This CDR3 contains 16 residues. CDR3 residues: CASSSGVSEIDYGYTF. The CDR3 DNA reads as TGCGCCAGCAGCTCAGGGGTTAGCGAAATTGACTATGGCTACACCTTC.

V is TRBV10-3 and J is TRBJ2-3; no clear D. The CDR3 has 14 residues. In germline, CDR1 is ENHRY, CDR2 SYGVKD. Trimming removed 2 bases at V and 0 bases at J, with 6 bases between. The CDR3 DNA reads TGTGCCATCAGTGAGGACACCAGCACAGATACGCAGTATTTT. It codes for CAISEDTSTDTQYF.

The chain has TRBV18 and TRBJ2-7; 12 bases are shared with TRBD2. Germline V lookup: CDR1 KGHSH, CDR2 LQKENI. The CDR3 totals 15 residues. The ends lost 3 bases at V and 5 bases at J; junction bases unmatched: 5. CDR3 loop: CASSPWTSGDNEQYF. Here the CDR3 DNA reads TGTGCCAGCTCACCTTGGACTAGCGGGGACAACGAGCAGTACTTC.

This clonotype appeared many times. The rearrangement uses TRBV10-3 and TRBJ2-3; 12 bases map to TRBD2. Germline CDR1 and CDR2: ENHRY and SYGVKD. V lost 10 bases to trimming and J lost 2 bases; unmatched junction nucleotides: 4. The CDR3 runs 14 residues. The CDR3 DNA reads TGTGCCACCGGACTAGCGGGACCCACAGATACGCAGTATTTT. Translating it yields CATGLAGPTDTQYF.

A few counts support this clonotype. The chain recombines TRBV18 with TRBJ1-2; D is ambiguous. Germline CDR1 is KGHSH and CDR2 is LQKENI. Trimming shortened V by 3 bases and J by 6 bases, and 14 bases separated the two germline ends. The CDR3 totals 14 residues. Written as DNA, the CDR3 is TGTGCCAGCTCACCGGCCGTGGGCATGGATGGCTACACCTTC. It translates to CASSPAVGMDGYTF.

This sequence joins TRBV27 and TRBJ2-7; D tentatively reads TRBD1 or TRBD2 (5 bases each). The CDR3 length is 15 residues. Looked up from germline, CDR1 is MNHEY and CDR2 is SMNVEV (reference sequence). The V end was cut by 7 bases, the J end by 0 bases, with 16 bases between. CDR3 nucleotide sequence: TGTGCCAGCACCAGGGACGGGGCGAGCTCCTACGAGCAGTACTTC. This sequence encodes CASTRDGASSYEQYF.

The sample holds a few counts of this clonotype. Germline is not matched at one junction end, which may reflect a read error. This chain uses TRBV7-7 with TRBJ2-2; D call uncertain. This CDR3 spans 14 amino acids. From germline, CDR1 is SSHAT and CDR2 FNYEAQ (reference sequence). The CDR3 DNA is TGTGCTAGCAGCCCTTCTCCGAACACCGGGGAGCTGTTTTTT. Its protein product is CASSPSPNTGELFF.

This clonotype was found many times. V gene TRBV5-1 combines with J gene TRBJ1-1; 12 bases match TRBD1. The CDR3 contains 15 residues. Germline V CDR1 and CDR2: SGHRS, YFSETQ. Unmatched junction bases numbered 6, after V lost 4 bases and J lost 5 bases. The CDR3 DNA follows: TGCGCCAGCAGCACCGGGACAGGGGGCTCGACTGAAGCTTTCTTT. The encoded protein is CASSTGTGGSTEAFF. Using reference TRBV5-1 and TRBJ1-1 for the parts outside the CDR3, the full variable domain is KAGVTQTPRYLIKTRGQQVTLSCSPISGHRSVSWYQQTPGQGLQFLFEYFSETQRNKGNFPGRFSGRQFSNSRSEMNVSTLELGDSALYLCASSTGTGGSTEAFFGQGTRLTVV.

This clonotype was observed a few times. The genes are TRBV10-2 and TRBJ2-5, with TRBD1 matching over 9 bases. Looked up from germline, CDR1 is WSHSY and CDR2 is SAAADI. The trim removed 9 bases at V and 2 bases at J, leaving 7 bases unmatched. This CDR3 is 14 amino acids long. The CDR3, as DNA: TGCGCCAGTCGACAGGGGGTGAGACAAGAGACCCAGTACTTC. Translated, it gives CASRQGVRQETQYF.

This rearrangement joins TRBV7-6 to TRBJ2-5; 12 nucleotides align to TRBD2. Germline V gene data show CDR1 as SGHVS and CDR2 as FNYEAQ. The trim removed 4 bases at V and 7 bases at J, leaving 10 bases unmatched. CDR3 length: 16 amino acids. In nucleotides, the CDR3 is TGTGCCAGCAGCTATTACCTAGCGGGGGGGCAGGGGACCCAGTACTTC. This codes for CASSYYLAGGQGTQYF. Complete variable domain (other parts from reference TRBV7-6 and TRBJ2-5): GAGVSQSPRYKVTKRGQDVALRCDPISGHVSLYWYRQALGQGPEFLTYFNYEAQQDKSGLPNDRFSAERPEGSISTLTIQRTEQRDSAMYRCASSYYLAGGQGTQYFGPGTRLLVL.

The J gene is TRBJ1-4, the V gene TRBV5-6; 7 bases align to TRBD1. The CDR3 has 17 residues. From germline, CDR1 is SGHDT and CDR2 YYEEEE. The V segment lost 3 bases and the J segment 0 bases; nucleotides outside the gene matches: 8. CDR3 DNA: TGTGCCAGCAGCTCCCTCCGGGACAGAACAACTAATGAAAAACTGTTTTTT. It is translated as CASSSLRDRTTNEKLFF.

The chain couples TRBV20-1 to TRBJ1-2, with 7 positions matching TRBD1. Trimming removed 3 bases from V and 6 bases from J; junction bases left unmatched: 10. Germline CDR1 is DFQATT and CDR2 is SNEGSKA (reference sequence). This CDR3 region has 14 residues. In nucleotides, the CDR3 is TGCAGTGCTAGGGGAGTCGACAGGGATCATGGCTACACCTTC. Amino acid sequence: CSARGVDRDHGYTF.

This chain connects TRBV20-1 to TRBJ2-2, with TRBD2 as a possible D gene (6 bases). Looked up from germline, CDR1 is DFQATT and CDR2 is SNEGSKA (reference sequence). The CDR3 spans 14 residues. The V and J ends lost 3 bases and 8 bases respectively, with 16 bases between them. The CDR3 DNA sequence: TGCAGTGCTAGCCGGGACTTAATCACAGGGGAGCTGTTTTTT. Protein sequence: CSASRDLITGELFF.